This T cell receptor (beta chain) was identified in a study of cytomegalovirus exposure and HLA in healthy donors. The CDR3 runs to 13 residues. The germline V gene has CDR1 GTSNPN and CDR2 SVGIG (reference sequence). Trimming cost V 1 base and J 4 bases, with 10 bases left between them. In the PCR, 60 Vbeta and 13 Jbeta primers were used. Only in-frame clones appear in the TCRdb table, and some are missing; sequencing was by immunoSEQ multiplex PCR. The data show about 160,000 clones, approximately 84% seen once. The V call is TRBV30, the J call TRBJ1-1, with a possible D match to TRBD1 (6 bases). The source of this sequence is a young man in good health and CMV-seropositive. The sequenced material came from PBMCs. CDR3 protein: CAWSGGRGTEAFF. CDR3 DNA sequence: TGTGCCTGGAGTGGGGGGCGAGGCACTGAAGCTTTCTTT.